Listed here are 14 T cell receptor beta chains from one sample, sequenced in a study of tumor and adjacent non-tumor tissue in lung cancer. The library came from three nested PCR rounds adapted from ARM-PCR protocols. TCRdb re-analysed the multiplex PCR reads in MiXCR, keeping a single row per CDR3 protein. The table includes more than 45,000 distinct CDR3 sequences, just under 75% detected once. No cell sorting was done before RNA was extracted from the tissue. Distant lung tissue was collected more than 3 cm away from the tumor edge. The sample taken for sequencing was distant non-tumor lung tissue. These TCRs come from a woman in her sixties or seventies with non-small cell lung cancer.

This clonotype has only one observation. A much larger clone lies a single base off, so this may be a read error. This chain joins TRBV20-1 and TRBJ1-4; possible D gene TRBD1, 5 bases. This CDR3 comprises 11 residues. The germline V gene has CDR1 DFQATT and CDR2 SNEGSKA (reference sequence). The DNA for the CDR3 is TGCTGTGCTAGTGTCAGGGATAAACTGTTTTTT. Amino acid sequence: CCASVRDKLFF.

A note on this clonotype: An end of the junction differs from the germline gene, which may be a read error. This chain joins TRBV28 and TRBJ2-3, with 9 bases matching TRBD2. Germline-derived CDR1 and CDR2 are MDHEN and SYDVKM. This CDR3 comprises 16 residues. Written as DNA, the CDR3 is TGTGCCAGCAGCCTACTTAGCGGGAGCGGCACAGATATGCAGTATTTT. Translated: CASSLLSGSGTDMQYF.

As regards this clonotype: The junction departs from the called germline gene at one end, perhaps through a read error. This chain links TRBV12-3 or TRBV12-4 with TRBJ1-2; perhaps TRBD1 as D (6 bases). The CDR3 contains 15 residues. The CDR3, as DNA: TGTACCAGCAGATCCAGGACAGCAACTAACTATGGCTACACCTTC. This translates into CTSRSRTATNYGYTF.

Concerning this clonotype: One end of the junction varies from germline; a read error may be responsible. This sequence joins TRBV11-2 and TRBJ1-4; D call uncertain. CDR1 SGHAT and CDR2 FQNNGV come from the germline V gene. The CDR3 has 14 amino acids. The CDR3 loop reads CACSLSATNGKLFF. In nucleotides, the CDR3 is TGTGCGTGCAGCCTTTCTGCAACTAATGGAAAACTGTTTTTT.

CDR3 protein: CSVESQQGAAFF. The CDR3 nucleotides read TGCAGCGTTGAATCCCAACAGGGTGCAGCTTTCTTT. The rearrangement links TRBV29-1 to TRBJ1-1; D may be TRBD1 (6 bases). CDR3 length: 12 residues. CDR1 is SQVTM, CDR2 ANQGSEA, per germline. V was trimmed by 2 bases and J by 10 bases, leaving 14 bases between them. The entire variable domain, with the rest obtained from reference TRBV29-1 and TRBJ1-1, is as follows: SAVISQKPSRDICQRGTSLTIQCQVDSQVTMMFWYRQQPGQSLTLIATANQGSEATYESGFVIDKFPISRPNLTFSTLTVSNMSPEDSSIYLCSVESQQGAAFFGQGTRLTVV.

This chain joins TRBV11-3 and TRBJ2-3; D is unresolved. Germline CDR1 is SGHNT and CDR2 is YENEEA. With 5 bases removed from V and 1 base from J, the gap between germline ends came to 16 bases. The CDR3 has 16 amino acids. CDR3 DNA: TGTGCCAGCAGCCCCTATGAAGACCTACGCACAGATACGCAGTATTTT. It translates to CASSPYEDLRTDTQYF.

As regards this clonotype: Compared with germline, one end of the junction differs, possibly owing to a read error. This rearrangement joins TRBV6-5 to TRBJ2-1; TRBD1 aligns across 7 bases. This CDR3 comprises 14 residues. Germline loops: CDR1 MNHEY, CDR2 SVGAGI. CDR3 DNA: TGTGTCAGCAGCCGGGACAGCCTGATCAATGTGCGGTTCTTC. Amino acid sequence: CVSSRDSLINVRFF.

Comments on this clonotype: At one end, the junction sequence differs from germline, possibly due to a read error. This chain connects TRBV7-9 to TRBJ2-2; no clear D. The CDR3 is 11 residues long. Germline assignment: CDR1 SEHNR and CDR2 FQNEAQ (reference sequence). The CDR3 sequence is CASSFTGELFF. The DNA of the CDR3 is TGTGCCAGTAGCTTTACCGGGGAGCTGTTTTTT.

As concerns this clonotype: No conserved phenylalanine or tryptophan ends this CDR3, so it is likely a read error. The gene calls are TRBV20-1 and TRBJ2-5, with TRBD1 identical over 9 bases. Germline V CDR1 and CDR2: DFQATT, SNEGSKA (reference sequence). This CDR3 contains 13 residues. CDR3 sequence (DNA): TGCACCCTCACACAGGGGGCGGTGAAGACCCAGTACTCC. Residues: CTLTQGAVKTQYS.

There are many counts of this clonotype. Compared with germline, one end of the junction differs, possibly owing to a read error. The chain carries TRBV5-8 and TRBJ2-1; D is possibly TRBD2 (6 bases). This CDR3 region has 12 residues. Germline V gene data show CDR1 as SGHTS and CDR2 as YDEGEE. CDR3 in amino acids: CASRDSDNEQFF. Written as DNA, the CDR3 is TGTGCCAGTAGGGACTCCGACAATGAGCAGTTCTTC.

About this clonotype itself: Without the conserved terminal phenylalanine or tryptophan, this CDR3 likely stems from a read error. It is unclear where the CDR3 begins or ends on the DNA, so no DNA is shown, and the CDR3 is as TCRdb lists it. The chain links TRBV29-1 to TRBJ2-7; the table's TRBD1 call for D was not verified on the DNA. The CDR3 comprises 15 residues, both ends counted. From germline, CDR1 is SQVTM and CDR2 ANQGSEA. CDR3 protein: CNVELRQGASYEQCL.

This clonotype has just one count. This clone may be a read error of a much larger clone one base away. J is TRBJ1-2 and V is TRBV20-1; possibly TRBD1 for D (5 bases). Germline V gene lookup returns CDR1 DFQATT and CDR2 SNEGSKA (reference sequence). The CDR3 covers 15 residues. The CDR3 DNA follows: TGCAGTGTTAGAGGGGTCTCCGAGTCGGACCGTGGCTACACCTTC. It specifies CSVRGVSESDRGYTF.

As for this clonotype: In this CDR3 the conserved last residue, phenylalanine or tryptophan, is missing, so a read error is likely. This chain joins TRBV11-2 and TRBJ1-2; D gene ambiguous. This CDR3 is 12 amino acids long. Trimming left V 1 base short and J 10 bases short, with 10 bases between. Germline assignment: CDR1 SGHAT and CDR2 FQNNGV. CDR3 DNA sequence: TGTGCCAGCAGCTTAGGTTCGGGAATCTACACCTCA. Translating it yields CASSLGSGIYTS.

Details on this clonotype: The junction does not match germline at one end; this may be a read error. The chain recombines TRBV12-3 or TRBV12-4 with TRBJ2-5; perhaps TRBD1 as D (6 bases). The CDR3 has 13 amino acids. CDR3 in DNA: TGTGCCAGCAGTTGGGACACTAAAGAGACCCAATACTTC. The encoded protein is CASSWDTKETQYF.